These 27 T cell receptor beta chains came from one sample sequenced in a study of blood T cell repertoires in COVID-19. Method: immunoSEQ multiplex PCR; TCRdb's copy keeps in-frame clones and lacks some. This sample has 30,000 or so clones; 88% occur once, and the top ten carry 7.9%. The sample taken for sequencing was peripheral blood. The receptors shown here come from a man in his sixties with COVID-19, enrolled during active disease.

DNA of the CDR3: TGTGCCAGCCTGGGGAGGACAGGGTCGAACACCGGGGAGCTGTTTTTT. Its protein product is CASLGRTGSNTGELFF. This chain links TRBV2 with TRBJ2-2; the match to TRBD1 covers 8 bases. In germline, CDR1 is SNHLY, CDR2 FYNNEI. The CDR3 is 16 amino acids. V was clipped by 8 bases and J by 0 bases; unmatched bases: 8. Using reference TRBV2 and TRBJ2-2 for the parts outside the CDR3, the full variable domain is EPEVTQTPSHQVTQMGQEVILRCVPISNHLYFYWYRQILGQKVEFLVSFYNNEISEKSEIFDDQFSVERPDGSNFTLKIRSTKLEDSAMYFCASLGRTGSNTGELFFGEGSRLTVL.

The chain uses TRBV5-1 and TRBJ1-5, with 8 bases fitting TRBD1. The J segment lost 4 bases and the V segment lost 0 bases, leaving 3 bases of the junction unmatched. From germline, CDR1 is SGHRS and CDR2 YFSETQ. This CDR3 is built from 15 residues. CDR3 sequence: CASSLGGTGNQPQHF. In nucleotides, the CDR3 is TGCGCCAGCAGCTTGGGAGGGACAGGTAATCAGCCCCAGCATTTT. Full variable domain (outside the CDR3, taken from reference TRBV5-1 and TRBJ1-5): KAGVTQTPRYLIKTRGQQVTLSCSPISGHRSVSWYQQTPGQGLQFLFEYFSETQRNKGNFPGRFSGRQFSNSRSEMNVSTLELGDSALYLCASSLGGTGNQPQHFGDGTRLSIL.

The V call is TRBV4-1, the J call TRBJ2-1; 10 positions match TRBD2. The CDR3 consists of 17 residues. J was trimmed by 4 bases and V by 0 bases; bases with no gene match: 6. Germline V lookup: CDR1 MGHRA, CDR2 YSYEKL. CDR3 sequence: CASSQEERTSGYNEQFF. Written as DNA, the CDR3 is TGCGCCAGCAGCCAAGAAGAACGGACTAGCGGATACAATGAGCAGTTCTTC.

This chain links TRBV10-2 with TRBJ1-1; D gene unclear. Germline CDR1 is WSHSY and CDR2 is SAAADI. With 5 bases removed from V and 2 bases from J, the gap between germline ends came to 12 bases. The CDR3 sequence is 14 residues long. The CDR3 nucleotides are TGCGCCAGCAGTCCCCCACACGTTAACACTGAAGCTTTCTTT. It specifies CASSPPHVNTEAFF.

The V call is TRBV5-1, the J call TRBJ2-3; possible D gene TRBD1, 5 bases. Germline loops: CDR1 SGHRS, CDR2 YFSETQ. Deletions cut 0 bases from V and 5 bases from J, with 19 bases between. CDR3 length: 17 amino acids. DNA for the CDR3: TGCGCCAGCAGCTTGGGCCAGGGTAGTCGAAATCTAGATACGCAGTATTTT. The encoded protein is CASSLGQGSRNLDTQYF.

The chain joins TRBV3-1 (or the pseudogene TRBV3-2) to TRBJ2-4; TRBD2 matches 10 bases. The CDR3 covers 13 residues. CDR1 and CDR2 from the germline V gene are LGHDT and YNNKEL (reference sequence). V trimming: 10 bases; J trimming: 5 bases; junction bases outside the gene matches: 5. The DNA for the CDR3 is TGTGCCACCACCGGACTAGCGGAAAACATTCAGTACTTC. Residues: CATTGLAENIQYF.

V is TRBV28 and J is TRBJ1-2; 11 bases map to TRBD1. V was pared by 4 bases and J by 7 bases, with 5 bases of the junction left unmatched. This CDR3 has 14 residues. The V gene's germline CDR1 is MDHEN and CDR2 SYDVKM. The DNA of the CDR3 is TGTGCCAGCAGTTCGGGACAGGGGGGAATTGGCTACACCTTC. It specifies CASSSGQGGIGYTF.

V is TRBV20-1 and J is TRBJ2-2; D gene ambiguous. Trimming stripped 3 bases from V and 3 bases from J, with 11 bases between. Germline lookup yields CDR1 DFQATT and CDR2 SNEGSKA (reference sequence). The CDR3 sequence is 14 residues long. The CDR3 reads CSASLRLDTGELFF. CDR3 DNA sequence: TGCAGTGCTAGTCTGCGTCTAGACACCGGGGAGCTGTTTTTT.

V is TRBV19 and J is TRBJ2-1, with 11 nucleotides matching TRBD2. Germline CDR1 reads LNHDA; CDR2 reads SQIVND (reference sequence). The CDR3 is made up of 16 amino acids. V was clipped by 3 bases and J by 9 bases; unmatched bases: 10. The CDR3 DNA sequence: TGTGCCAGTAGTATGGCACTAGCGGGAGCCCCCGGTGAGCAGTTCTTC. Protein sequence: CASSMALAGAPGEQFF.

The chain is built from TRBV11-2 and TRBJ2-1; 10 positions match TRBD2. J was trimmed by 9 bases and V by 5 bases; bases with no gene match: 16. The V gene's germline CDR1 is SGHAT and CDR2 FQNNGV. CDR3 length: 17 residues. The DNA of the CDR3 is TGTGCCAGCAGCCTTAGAGTCGTCCAGCGGGAGGGTACTGAGCAGTTCTTC. Translating gives CASSLRVVQREGTEQFF.

This rearrangement joins TRBV29-1 to TRBJ2-5; 9 bases map to TRBD1. CDR3 length: 13 residues. Unmatched junction bases numbered 5, after V lost 4 bases and J lost 5 bases. The germline gives CDR1 SQVTM, CDR2 ANQGSEA. CDR3 bases: TGCAGCGTTGGGGGGACAGGGTCGGAGACCCAGTACTTC. Translation gives CSVGGTGSETQYF.

This chain connects TRBV29-1 to TRBJ1-4; D ambiguous. The CDR3 covers 13 residues. Trimming shortened V by 3 bases and J by 7 bases, and 12 bases separated the two germline ends. CDR1 SQVTM and CDR2 ANQGSEA come from the germline V gene. CDR3 DNA: TGCAGCGTTGAGAGGGCCACGGGTGAAAAACTGTTTTTT. Residues: CSVERATGEKLFF.

CDR3 region: CASSWAQGEQYF. The CDR3 nucleotides read TGTGCCAGCAGTTGGGCCCAAGGAGAGCAGTACTTC. V gene TRBV12-3 or TRBV12-4 combines with J gene TRBJ2-7; D remains ambiguous. There are 12 residues in the CDR3. Between the trimmed V and J ends, which lost 4 bases and 7 bases, there was a span of 11 bases.

The V call is TRBV28, the J call TRBJ2-7, with D maybe TRBD1 (5 bases). Deletions cut 7 bases from V and 2 bases from J, with 12 bases between. The germline CDR1 and CDR2 sequences are MDHEN and SYDVKM. The CDR3 covers 13 residues. In nucleotides, the CDR3 is TGTGCCAGCACCTCAGGGTCCCCCTACGAGCAGTACTTC. It encodes CASTSGSPYEQYF.

The rearrangement links TRBV5-4 to TRBJ2-7; 7 bases match TRBD1. V shed 4 bases and J 3 bases; nucleotides not matched to a gene: 4. CDR3 size: 13 residues. Germline V CDR1 and CDR2: SGHNT, YYREEE (reference sequence). This CDR3 reads CASSGRQGYEQYF. The CDR3, as DNA: TGTGCCAGCAGCGGGCGACAGGGCTACGAGCAGTACTTC.

This chain links TRBV2 with TRBJ1-1, with 7 bases that match TRBD1. Germline assignment: CDR1 SNHLY and CDR2 FYNNEI. The CDR3 runs to 14 residues. The ends lost 8 bases at V and 0 bases at J; junction bases unmatched: 6. The CDR3 sequence is CASGSTGMNTEAFF. CDR3 nucleotide sequence: TGTGCCAGCGGTTCGACAGGGATGAACACTGAAGCTTTCTTT.

The rearrangement uses TRBV6-1 and TRBJ1-4; 7 nucleotides match TRBD1. After removal of 2 bases from V and 6 bases from J, the junction contained 3 bases not matched to a gene. This CDR3 contains 14 residues. CDR1 is MNHNS, CDR2 SASEGT, per germline. CDR3 residues: CASSERDRDEKLFF. DNA for the CDR3: TGTGCCAGCAGTGAAAGGGACAGAGATGAAAAACTGTTTTTT.

This clone came up once. The chain recombines TRBV27 with TRBJ1-6; TRBD1 is a possible D gene (6 bases). V was pared by 7 bases and J by 7 bases, with 17 bases between. The CDR3 runs 15 residues. Germline CDR1 and CDR2: MNHEY and SMNVEV (reference sequence). In DNA form, the CDR3 reads TGTGCCAGCAAAGACAGGTCCGGACAAAATTCACCCCTCCACTTT. This encodes CASKDRSGQNSPLHF.

The chain combines TRBV5-8 with TRBJ1-1; D gene uncertain. The V end was cut by 5 bases, the J end by 4 bases, with 15 bases between. The CDR3 has 14 residues. The germline V gene has CDR1 SGHTS and CDR2 YDEGEE. CDR3 sequence: CASSFAEGGTEAFF. CDR3 nucleotides: TGTGCCAGCAGTTTTGCTGAGGGTGGCACTGAAGCTTTCTTT.

This clone appeared a single time. The CDR3 reads CASSVGGTASGNTIYF. DNA for the CDR3: TGTGCCAGCAGCGTAGGTGGGACAGCCTCTGGAAACACCATATATTTT. V gene TRBV9 combines with J gene TRBJ1-3; 7 nucleotides match TRBD1. The CDR3 is 16 residues long. The junction had 3 bases not matched to a gene; V was cut back by 0 bases and J by 0 bases. Germline V gene lookup returns CDR1 SGDLS and CDR2 YYNGEE.

This chain links TRBV7-2 with TRBJ2-4; D may be TRBD2 (6 bases). The CDR3 loop spans 14 amino acids. Germline CDR1 reads SGHTA; CDR2 reads FQGNSA. V dropped 1 base and J dropped 6 bases, with 10 bases sitting between them. CDR3 sequence: CASSLGGDLNIQYF. CDR3 sequence (DNA): TGTGCCAGCAGCTTAGGCGGGGACCTAAACATTCAGTACTTC.

This clone was seen a few times. The V and J genes are TRBV2 and TRBJ1-5; perhaps TRBD1 as D (5 bases). The CDR3 consists of 13 residues. The germline CDR1 and CDR2 sequences are SNHLY and FYNNEI. V lost 8 bases and J 7 bases, leaving 15 bases between the germline ends. CDR3 amino acids: CASGGEFGQPQHF. The CDR3 DNA is TGTGCCAGCGGGGGGGAGTTCGGCCAGCCCCAGCATTTT.

This chain connects TRBV27 to TRBJ2-2; TRBD1 is a possible D gene (6 bases). CDR1 MNHEY and CDR2 SMNVEV come from the germline V gene (reference sequence). V lost 5 bases and J lost 3, with 13 bases in between. This CDR3 has 15 amino acids. The CDR3 reads CASSPRDKYTGELFF. DNA for the CDR3: TGTGCCAGCAGTCCCCGGGACAAATACACCGGGGAGCTGTTTTTT.

Note on this clone: Other DNA sequences of this sample code for an identical CDR3. Written as DNA, the CDR3 is TGTGCCAGCAGCCCAGGGTTGGGGACTGAAGCTTTCTTT. Its protein product is CASSPGLGTEAFF. The rearrangement links TRBV5-6 to TRBJ1-1, with TRBD1 as a possible D gene (5 bases). The CDR3 length is 13 residues. The V and J ends lost 4 bases and 5 bases respectively, with 12 bases between them. Per the germline V gene, CDR1 is SGHDT and CDR2 is YYEEEE.

This clone was seen more than once but under ten times. The chain carries TRBV18 and TRBJ2-2, with 11 nucleotides matching TRBD2. The germline V gene encodes CDR1 KGHSH and CDR2 LQKENI. With V trimmed by 2 bases and J by 7 bases, 6 bases remained unmatched. This CDR3 contains 16 residues. The DNA of the CDR3 is TGTGCCAGCTCACCAAGTAGCGGGAGGGCCGTCGGGGAGCTGTTTTTT. Translation: CASSPSSGRAVGELFF.

This chain connects TRBV7-2 to TRBJ2-1; D unresolved. Trimming left V 2 bases short and J 5 bases short, with 10 bases between. This CDR3 has 14 residues. CDR1 is SGHTA, CDR2 FQGNSA, per germline. In DNA form, the CDR3 reads TGTGCCAGCAGCTTACGAGCGCTCCACAATGAGCAGTTCTTC. It translates to CASSLRALHNEQFF.

The chain employs TRBV27 and TRBJ1-5, with D perhaps matching TRBD1 (5 bases). The CDR3 runs to 18 residues. CDR1 is MNHEY and CDR2 is SMNVEV in the germline V gene (reference sequence). V was clipped by 0 bases and J by 0 bases, with 15 bases between them. As DNA, the CDR3 is TGTGCCAGCAGTTTATCGGCAAGGGGCGGTTTTAGCAATCAGCCCCAGCATTTT. Encoded protein: CASSLSARGGFSNQPQHF.